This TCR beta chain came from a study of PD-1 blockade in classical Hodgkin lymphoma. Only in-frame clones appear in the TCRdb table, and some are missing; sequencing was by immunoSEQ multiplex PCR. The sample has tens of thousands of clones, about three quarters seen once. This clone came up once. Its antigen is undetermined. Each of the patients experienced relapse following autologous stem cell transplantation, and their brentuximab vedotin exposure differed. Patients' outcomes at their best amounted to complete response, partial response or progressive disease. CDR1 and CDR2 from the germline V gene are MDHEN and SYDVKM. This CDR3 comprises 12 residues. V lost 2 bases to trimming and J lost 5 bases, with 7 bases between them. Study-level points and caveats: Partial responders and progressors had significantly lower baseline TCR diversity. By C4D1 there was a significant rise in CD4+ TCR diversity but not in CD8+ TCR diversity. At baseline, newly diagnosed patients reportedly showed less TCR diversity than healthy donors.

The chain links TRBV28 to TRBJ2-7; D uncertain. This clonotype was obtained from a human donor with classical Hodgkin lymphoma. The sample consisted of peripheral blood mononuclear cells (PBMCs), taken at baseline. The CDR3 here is CASSLSKHEQYF. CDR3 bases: TGTGCCAGCAGTTTAAGCAAGCACGAGCAGTACTTC.